These T cell receptor beta chains were read from a single sample in a study of blood T cells in healthy people across ages. TCRdb re-called the 5' RACE reads through MiXCR, storing one row per CDR3 protein. The sample carries about 1.6 million distinct CDR3 sequences, about 32% recorded once. What was sequenced was blood. The receptor source for this set is a woman in her thirties in good health. The CDR3 runs from the conserved cysteine through the conserved F or W. D genes are given only for firm matches. Expanded clones get a size class; other rows say once, few or many, or leave the size out.

CDR3aa	CDR3nt	d_gene	v_gene	j_gene	abundance
CASSSGLAGTHQETQYF	TGTGCCAGCAGCTCGGGACTAGCGGGGACCCACCAAGAGACCCAGTACTTC	TRBD2	TRBV11-1	TRBJ2-5	-
CASRLGRAATFGGGELFF	TGTGCCAGCAGGTTGGGGCGGGCCGCGACTTTTGGTGGCGGGGAGCTGTTTTTT	-	TRBV28	TRBJ2-2	-
CASSQEVIGDNSYEQYF	TGTGCCAGCAGCCAAGAGGTTATCGGGGACAATTCCTACGAGCAGTACTTC	-	TRBV14	TRBJ2-7	few
CASSEYGRGYEQYF	TGTGCCAGCAGTGAATATGGCAGGGGCTACGAGCAGTACTTC	-	TRBV25-1	TRBJ2-7	few
CASSALELTEAFF	TGTGCCAGCAGCGCTCTAGAATTAACTGAAGCTTTCTTT	-	TRBV9	TRBJ1-1	many
CATSRSGSPTDTQYF	TGTGCCACCAGCAGATCGGGGAGTCCCACAGATACGCAGTATTTT	-	TRBV15	TRBJ2-3	-
CASSKTHVQGRHYGYTF	TGTGCCAGCAGTAAAACTCATGTACAGGGGCGACACTATGGCTACACCTTC	TRBD1	TRBV27	TRBJ1-2	many
CASRSGTPYEQYF	TGTGCCAGCAGATCCGGGACACCCTACGAGCAGTACTTC	-	TRBV7-2	TRBJ2-7	-
CASSQRDFYEQYF	TGTGCCAGCAGCCAACGGGACTTCTACGAGCAGTACTTC	-	TRBV3-1	TRBJ2-7	many
CSARDSGRTKNIQYF	TGCAGTGCTAGAGATTCCGGGAGGACCAAAAACATTCAGTACTTC	TRBD2	TRBV20-1	TRBJ2-4	many
CSAQSWTSDAYEQYF	TGCAGTGCCCAGAGTTGGACTAGCGATGCCTACGAGCAGTACTTC	TRBD2	TRBV20-1	TRBJ2-7	-
CSVDLGGVYEQYF	TGCAGCGTTGATCTTGGAGGGGTCTACGAGCAGTACTTC	-	TRBV29-1	TRBJ2-7	many
CASSLASGPTSNYGYTF	TGTGCCAGCAGCTTAGCGTCAGGGCCTACCTCTAACTATGGCTACACCTTC	-	TRBV7-6	TRBJ1-2	few
CASSETMQGSRGAYGYTF	TGTGCCAGCAGTGAAACTATGCAAGGAAGCCGGGGAGCCTATGGCTACACCTTC	-	TRBV6-1	TRBJ1-2	-
CASSQPDSTDTQYF	TGCGCCAGCAGTCAGCCGGACAGCACAGATACGCAGTATTTT	-	TRBV5-1	TRBJ2-3	-
CASSVRRGRPNGYTF	TGTGCCAGCAGTGTCCGGCGGGGGCGACCTAATGGCTACACCTTC	-	TRBV28	TRBJ1-2	few
CASSSLSPEAFF	TGTGCCAGCAGTTCTCTTTCCCCTGAAGCTTTCTTT	-	TRBV28	TRBJ1-1	few
CASKGQGHVLQPQHF	TGTGCCAGCAAAGGCCAAGGGCATGTTCTCCAGCCCCAGCATTTT	-	TRBV2	TRBJ1-5	-
CASSGLAGVGGRNTGELFF	TGTGCCAGCAGTGGACTAGCGGGAGTCGGTGGGAGGAACACCGGGGAGCTGTTTTTT	TRBD2	TRBV27	TRBJ2-2	-
CSGGDTEAFF	TGCAGTGGCGGGGATACTGAAGCTTTCTTT	-	TRBV20-1	TRBJ1-1	few
CASSGGRLQETQYF	TGCGCCAGCAGCGGTGGACGGTTACAAGAGACCCAGTACTTC	-	TRBV5-1	TRBJ2-5	-
CASRPESKNIQYF	TGTGCCAGCCGTCCGGAGTCCAAAAACATTCAGTACTTC	-	TRBV6-4	TRBJ2-4	few
CASSDPIGGTDEQYF	TGTGCCAGCAGCGACCCGATCGGGGGGACGGACGAGCAGTACTTC	TRBD2	TRBV7-9	TRBJ2-7	-
CASSDGRPEQFF	TGTGCCAGCAGTGATGGGCGACCTGAGCAGTTCTTC	-	TRBV2	TRBJ2-1	few
CSARESRTGAGELFF	TGCAGTGCTAGAGAGTCCCGCACAGGGGCCGGGGAGCTGTTTTTT	TRBD1	TRBV20-1	TRBJ2-2	-
CASSVDGASRETQYF	TGTGCCAGCAGCGTAGATGGGGCATCCAGAGAGACCCAGTACTTC	-	TRBV9	TRBJ2-5	-
CASSWTGGLNNEQFF	TGCGCCAGCAGCTGGACAGGGGGATTAAACAATGAGCAGTTCTTC	TRBD1	TRBV5-1	TRBJ2-1	few
CSVNPFSGTDTQYF	TGCAGCGTTAACCCCTTTAGTGGCACAGATACGCAGTATTTT	-	TRBV29-1	TRBJ2-3	-
CASSFISGTYEQYF	TGTGCCAGCAGCTTTATCTCGGGAACCTACGAGCAGTACTTC	-	TRBV11-2	TRBJ2-7	-
CASSLQFPLERYF	TGTGCCAGCAGTCTTCAATTCCCCCTCGAGCGGTACTTC	-	TRBV27	TRBJ2-5	-
CSASLVSFGETQYF	TGCAGTGCGTCCCTAGTATCGTTCGGGGAGACCCAGTACTTC	-	TRBV20-1	TRBJ2-5	-
CASPRDNYGYTF	TGTGCCAGCCCACGAGACAACTATGGCTACACCTTC	-	TRBV18	TRBJ1-2	-
CASSLQGAETQYF	TGTGCCAGCAGTTTACAAGGGGCAGAGACCCAGTACTTC	-	TRBV27	TRBJ2-5	many
CASTMGSGASTDTQYF	TGTGCCAGCACCATGGGGAGCGGGGCAAGCACAGATACGCAGTATTTT	TRBD2	TRBV12-3/TRBV12-4	TRBJ2-3	few
CANSLSGDFSTDTQYF	TGTGCCAACAGTTTATCGGGGGACTTCAGCACAGATACGCAGTATTTT	-	TRBV28	TRBJ2-3	-
CASSLGRKAFF	TGTGCCAGCAGTTTAGGTAGAAAAGCTTTCTTT	-	TRBV12-3/TRBV12-4	TRBJ1-1	-
CASSTEAGGTAGSGANVLTF	TGTGCCAGCAGCACAGAGGCCGGGGGCACCGCTGGCTCTGGGGCCAACGTCCTGACTTTC	-	TRBV7-3	TRBJ2-6	-
CASSPSLDRAEYEQYF	TGTGCCAGCAGTCCCTCCCTGGACAGGGCAGAATACGAGCAGTACTTC	TRBD1	TRBV28	TRBJ2-7	few
CATSRARVSEAFF	TGTGCCACCAGCAGAGCTCGGGTATCAGAAGCTTTCTTT	-	TRBV15	TRBJ1-1	-
CASSSRAGSGDTQYF	TGTGCCAGCTCATCAAGAGCGGGGAGCGGCGATACGCAGTATTTT	TRBD2	TRBV18	TRBJ2-3	-
CASSQLEGRNYGYTF	TGTGCCAGCAGCCAATTGGAGGGAAGGAACTATGGCTACACCTTC	-	TRBV4-2	TRBJ1-2	-
CASSQRGRESTDMQYF	TGTGCCAGCAGTCAGAGGGGCCGGGAAAGCACAGATATGCAATATTTT	-	TRBV12-3/TRBV12-4	TRBJ2-3	-
CASSLGGMFYNEQFF	TGTGCCAGCAGCTTGGGGGGTATGTTCTACAATGAGCAGTTCTTC	-	TRBV5-8	TRBJ2-1	few
CASTAGLAGALEQFF	TGTGCCAGCACCGCGGGACTAGCGGGAGCCCTTGAGCAGTTCTTC	TRBD2	TRBV5-6	TRBJ2-1	-
CASSTTQGGNYGCTF	TGTGCCAGCAGTACGACACAGGGGGGGAACTATGGCTGCACCTTC	TRBD1	TRBV6-5	TRBJ1-2	once
CASSLFPRDEQYF	TGTGCCAGCAGCTTATTTCCTAGGGACGAGCAGTACTTC	-	TRBV7-3	TRBJ2-7	-
CSVQTSGSINEQFF	TGCAGTGTGCAGACGAGCGGGAGTATCAATGAGCAGTTCTTC	TRBD2	TRBV20-1	TRBJ2-1	-
CASSLQGWGYTF	TGTGCCAGCAGCCTACAGGGGTGGGGCTACACCTTC	TRBD1	TRBV28	TRBJ1-2	-
CASSLLGVGAGELFF	TGTGCCAGCAGCTTACTGGGGGTGGGGGCCGGGGAGCTGTTTTTT	-	TRBV7-8	TRBJ2-2	-
CASSHVTGTYEQYF	TGCGCCAGCAGCCATGTGACAGGTACCTACGAGCAGTACTTC	-	TRBV4-1	TRBJ2-7	few
CASSPLPGLEVSEQYF	TGTGCCAGCTCACCCCTCCCGGGACTAGAAGTCTCCGAGCAGTACTTC	TRBD2	TRBV18	TRBJ2-7	-
CSASSGTRGAYEQFF	TGCAGTGCTAGTTCCGGGACTAGAGGTGCCTATGAGCAGTTCTTC	TRBD2	TRBV20-1	TRBJ2-1	-
CARQTSRVADSQYF	TGTGCCAGACAGACTTCTCGAGTGGCAGATTCGCAGTATTTT	-	TRBV7-2	TRBJ2-3	-
CSVVALAVAGRSYNEQFF	TGCAGCGTTGTGGCCCTGGCGGTAGCGGGGCGCTCCTACAATGAGCAGTTCTTC	TRBD2	TRBV29-1	TRBJ2-1	few